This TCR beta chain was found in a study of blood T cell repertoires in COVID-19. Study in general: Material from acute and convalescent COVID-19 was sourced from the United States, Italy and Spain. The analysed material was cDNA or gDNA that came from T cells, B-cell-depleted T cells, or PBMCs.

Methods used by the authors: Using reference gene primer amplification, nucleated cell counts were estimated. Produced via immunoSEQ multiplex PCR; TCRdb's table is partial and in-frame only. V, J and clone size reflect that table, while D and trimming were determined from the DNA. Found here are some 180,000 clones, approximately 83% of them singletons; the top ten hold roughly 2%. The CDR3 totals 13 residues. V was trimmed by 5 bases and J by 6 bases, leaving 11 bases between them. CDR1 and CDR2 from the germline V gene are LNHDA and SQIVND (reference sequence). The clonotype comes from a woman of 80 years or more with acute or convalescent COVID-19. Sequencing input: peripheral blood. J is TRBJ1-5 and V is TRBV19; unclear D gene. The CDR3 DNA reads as TGTGCCAGTAGTGGCCGGGTTGGTCAGCCCCAGCATTTT. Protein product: CASSGRVGQPQHF.